This record concerns one TCR beta chain sequence. The antigen remains unidentified. This record belongs to a study of T cell repertoires in cytomegalovirus infection. In the study overall: Indications came from public TCR beta signatures; they pointed to CMV infection and to a matching HLA type. Regarding the study as a whole: The study identified carriers of CMV plus the relevant HLA from cumulative public TCR beta family frequency. HLA-C-restricted CMV-specific TCR beta clonotypes were dominant in the ex vivo response.

One entry per CDR3 protein results from TCRdb running MiXCR on the reads. This sample has 310,000 or so distinct CDR3 sequences; 17% occur once, and the top ten carry 12%. The CDR3 is made up of 14 amino acids. V was shortened by 2 bases and J by 6 bases, with 13 bases between the two germline ends. CDR1 and CDR2 (germline): ENHRY, SYGVKD. The sequencing input was PBMCs. The genes are TRBV10-3 and TRBJ1-2, with a possible D match to TRBD1 (5 bases). The sequence was collected from a human donor in good health (CMV status not recorded). Some clones in this sample may be carry-over from other donors' samples. The CDR3 sequence: CAISEPVGLDGYTF. The CDR3 region has the DNA TGTGCCATCAGTGAGCCTGTGGGGCTGGATGGCTACACCTTC.